Included here is one T cell receptor beta chain sequence, with context. These data originate in a study of Ad26.COV2.S vaccination and SARS-CoV-2 variants. This sample's treatment: some 20 received Ad26.COV2.S at low or high dose, single or two shots; roughly five received placebo; per-sample allocation not given. The samples were gathered on day 63 after the first injection of vaccine or placebo. Assay used: immunoSEQ multiplex PCR; TCRdb lists only in-frame clones, some missing. In the table there are approximately 420,000 clones, roughly 90% of which are singletons. The clonotype was recovered from a person aged 18-60 years who received the Ad26.COV2.S COVID-19 vaccine or a placebo. Specimen: peripheral blood, collected in a trial of Ad26.COV2.S vaccine versus placebo.

The CDR3 coding sequence is TGTGCCAGCAGTGAGGCTAGCGGGAGGGAGCAGTACTTC. As protein: CASSEASGREQYF. The chain combines TRBV2 with TRBJ2-7, with 11 bases identical to TRBD2. CDR3 length: 13 amino acids. V trimming: 3 bases; J trimming: 7 bases; junction bases outside the gene matches: 2. Looked up from germline, CDR1 is SNHLY and CDR2 is FYNNEI.